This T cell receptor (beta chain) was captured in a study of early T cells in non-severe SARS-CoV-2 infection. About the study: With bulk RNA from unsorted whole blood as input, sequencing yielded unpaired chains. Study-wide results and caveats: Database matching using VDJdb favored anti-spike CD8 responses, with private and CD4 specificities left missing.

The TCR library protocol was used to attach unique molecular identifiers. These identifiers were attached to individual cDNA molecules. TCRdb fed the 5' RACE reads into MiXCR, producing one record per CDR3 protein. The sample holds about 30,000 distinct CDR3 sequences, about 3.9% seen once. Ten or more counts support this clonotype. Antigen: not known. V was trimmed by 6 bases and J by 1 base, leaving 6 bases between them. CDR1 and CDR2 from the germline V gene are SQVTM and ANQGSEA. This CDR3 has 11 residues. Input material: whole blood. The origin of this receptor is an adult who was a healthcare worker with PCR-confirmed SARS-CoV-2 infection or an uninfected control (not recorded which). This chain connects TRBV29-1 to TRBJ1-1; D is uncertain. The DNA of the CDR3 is TGCAGCGTGGTACAGAACACTGAAGCTTTCTTT. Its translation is CSVVQNTEAFF.